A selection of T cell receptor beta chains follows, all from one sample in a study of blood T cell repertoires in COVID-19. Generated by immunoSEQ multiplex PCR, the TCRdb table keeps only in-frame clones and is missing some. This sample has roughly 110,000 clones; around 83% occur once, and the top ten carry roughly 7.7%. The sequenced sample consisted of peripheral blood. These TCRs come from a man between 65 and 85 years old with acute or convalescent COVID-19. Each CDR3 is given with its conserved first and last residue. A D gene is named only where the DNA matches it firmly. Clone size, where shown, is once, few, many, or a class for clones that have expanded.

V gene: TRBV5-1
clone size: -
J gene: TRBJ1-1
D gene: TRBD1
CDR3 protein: CASSPPLTGGGTEAFF
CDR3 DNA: TGCGCCAGCAGCCCACCGTTGACAGGGGGTGGCACTGAAGCTTTCTTT

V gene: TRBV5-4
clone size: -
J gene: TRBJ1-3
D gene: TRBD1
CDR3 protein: CASSSARTGQTSGNTIYF
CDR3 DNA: TGTGCCAGCAGCTCCGCCCGGACAGGGCAAACCTCTGGAAACACCATATATTTT

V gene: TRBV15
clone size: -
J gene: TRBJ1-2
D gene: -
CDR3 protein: CATSRDPDSLYGYTF
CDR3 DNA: TGTGCCACCAGCAGAGATCCGGACAGCCTCTATGGCTACACCTTC

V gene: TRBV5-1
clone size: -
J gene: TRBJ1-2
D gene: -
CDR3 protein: CASKEGRADYGYTF
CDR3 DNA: TGCGCCAGCAAGGAAGGCAGGGCGGATTATGGCTACACCTTC

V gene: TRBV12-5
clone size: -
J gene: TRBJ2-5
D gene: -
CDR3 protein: CASGLQEGAIQYF
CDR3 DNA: TGTGCTAGTGGTTTGCAGGAGGGAGCGATCCAGTACTTC

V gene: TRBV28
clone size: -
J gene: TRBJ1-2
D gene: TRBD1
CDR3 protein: CASSSGGQGSGYTF
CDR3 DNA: TGTGCCAGCAGTTCGGGGGGACAGGGAAGTGGCTACACCTTC

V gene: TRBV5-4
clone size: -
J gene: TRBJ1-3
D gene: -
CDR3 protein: CASSPAPPGVHGNTIYF
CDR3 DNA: TGTGCCAGCAGCCCCGCCCCCCCAGGGGTACATGGAAACACCATATATTTT

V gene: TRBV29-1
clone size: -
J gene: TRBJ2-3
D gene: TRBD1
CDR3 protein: CSGDRGREDTQYF
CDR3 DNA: TGTAGCGGGGACAGGGGGCGCGAAGATACGCAGTATTTT

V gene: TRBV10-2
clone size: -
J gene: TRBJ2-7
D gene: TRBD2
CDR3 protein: CASSEGLDYEQYF
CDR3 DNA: TGCGCCAGCAGTGAGGGACTAGACTACGAGCAGTACTTC

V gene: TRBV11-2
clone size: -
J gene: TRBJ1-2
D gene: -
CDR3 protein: CASSPDYYGYTF
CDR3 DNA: TGTGCCAGCAGTCCCGACTACTATGGCTACACCTTC

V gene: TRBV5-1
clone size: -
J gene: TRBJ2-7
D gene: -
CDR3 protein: CASSLAAGASYEQYF
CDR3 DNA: TGCGCCAGCAGCTTGGCGGCGGGGGCCTCCTACGAGCAGTACTTC

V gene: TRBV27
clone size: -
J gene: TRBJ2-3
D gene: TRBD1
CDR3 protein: CASILLLPSRDRGADTQYF
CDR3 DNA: TGTGCCAGCATTCTCCTCCTCCCATCCCGGGACAGGGGCGCAGATACGCAGTATTTT

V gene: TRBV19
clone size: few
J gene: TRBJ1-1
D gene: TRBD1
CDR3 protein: CASSASTGGSPEAFF
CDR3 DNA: TGTGCCAGTAGTGCCTCGACAGGGGGCTCTCCTGAAGCTTTCTTT

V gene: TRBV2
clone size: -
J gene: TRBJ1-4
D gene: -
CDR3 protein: CASSASGRTEKLFF
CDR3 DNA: TGTGCCAGCAGTGCGTCAGGTAGAACAGAAAAACTGTTTTTT

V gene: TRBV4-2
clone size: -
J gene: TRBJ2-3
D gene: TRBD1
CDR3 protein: CASSRQGQGVDTQYF
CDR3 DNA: TGTGCCAGCAGCCGTCAGGGACAGGGTGTAGATACGCAGTATTTT

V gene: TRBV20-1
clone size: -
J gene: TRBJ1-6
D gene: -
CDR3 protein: CSASSRRGNSPLHF
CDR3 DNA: TGCAGTGCTAGTTCTCGCAGAGGCAATTCACCCCTCCACTTT

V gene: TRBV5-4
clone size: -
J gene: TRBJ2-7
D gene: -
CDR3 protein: CASSSPRDSYEQYF
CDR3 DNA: TGTGCCAGCAGCTCCCCCAGGGACTCCTACGAGCAGTACTTC

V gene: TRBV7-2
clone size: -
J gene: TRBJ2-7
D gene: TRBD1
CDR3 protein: CASSRNGQGYEQYF
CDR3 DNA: TGTGCCAGCAGCCGGAATGGACAGGGCTACGAGCAGTACTTC

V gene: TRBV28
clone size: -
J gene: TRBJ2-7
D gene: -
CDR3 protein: CASSSPSGGLGYEQYF
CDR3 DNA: TGTGCCAGCAGTTCCCCCTCAGGAGGGCTAGGCTACGAGCAGTACTTC

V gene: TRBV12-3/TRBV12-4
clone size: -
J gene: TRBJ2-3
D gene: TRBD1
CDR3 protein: CATTQGATDTQYF
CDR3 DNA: TGTGCCACCACTCAGGGGGCCACAGATACGCAGTATTTT

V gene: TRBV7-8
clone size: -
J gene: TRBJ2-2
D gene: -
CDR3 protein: CASSSSTVPNTGELFF
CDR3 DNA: TGTGCCAGCAGCTCGTCGACAGTCCCGAACACCGGGGAGCTGTTTTTT

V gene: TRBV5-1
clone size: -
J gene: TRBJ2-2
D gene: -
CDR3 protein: CASSLRTVTDTGELFF
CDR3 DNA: TGCGCCAGCAGCCTAAGGACAGTAACGGACACCGGGGAGCTGTTTTTT

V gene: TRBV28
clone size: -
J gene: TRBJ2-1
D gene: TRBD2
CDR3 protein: CASRAGGYNEQFF
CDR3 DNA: TGCGCCAGCAGGGCGGGGGGCTACAATGAGCAGTTCTTC

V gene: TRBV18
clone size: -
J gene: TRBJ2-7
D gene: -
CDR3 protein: CASSPPVSYEQYF
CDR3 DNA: TGTGCCAGCTCGCCGCCGGTGTCCTACGAGCAGTACTTC

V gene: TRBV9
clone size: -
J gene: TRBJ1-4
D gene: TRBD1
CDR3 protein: CASSPGGGQGVSNGWKEMFF
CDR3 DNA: TGTGCCAGCAGCCCCGGGGGGGGACAGGGCGTCTCTAACGGGTGGAAAGAGATGTTTTTT

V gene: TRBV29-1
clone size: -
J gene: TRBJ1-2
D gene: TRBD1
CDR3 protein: CSVVGTGTGLYGYTF
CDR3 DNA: TGCAGCGTTGTGGGGACGGGGACAGGGCTCTATGGCTACACCTTC

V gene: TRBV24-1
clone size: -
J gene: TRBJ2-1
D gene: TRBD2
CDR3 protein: CATSDLSGGLNEQFF
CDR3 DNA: TGTGCCACCAGTGATTTAAGCGGGGGACTCAATGAGCAGTTCTTC

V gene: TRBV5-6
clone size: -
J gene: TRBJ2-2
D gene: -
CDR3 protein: CASSLVSPGELFF
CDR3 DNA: TGTGCCAGCAGCTTGGTGTCTCCCGGGGAGCTGTTTTTT